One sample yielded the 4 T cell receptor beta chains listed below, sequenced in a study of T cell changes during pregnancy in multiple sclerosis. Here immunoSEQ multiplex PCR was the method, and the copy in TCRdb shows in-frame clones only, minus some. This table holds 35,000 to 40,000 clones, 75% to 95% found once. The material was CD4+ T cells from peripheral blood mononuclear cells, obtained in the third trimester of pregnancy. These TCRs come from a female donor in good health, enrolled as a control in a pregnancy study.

The DNA of the CDR3 is TGCGCCAGCAGCTTATCTGTAGCGGGAGGACTCACAGATACGCAGTATTTT. Protein sequence: CASSLSVAGGLTDTQYF. This chain connects TRBV5-1 to TRBJ2-3; 10 positions match TRBD2. This CDR3 has 17 residues. V trimming: 2 bases; J trimming: 2 bases; junction bases outside the gene matches: 8. Germline CDR1 SGHRS, CDR2 YFSETQ.

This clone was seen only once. The CDR3 DNA reads as TGTGCCAGCAGCGAGGACAGGGTTGTGGCAGATACGCAGTATTTT. This sequence encodes CASSEDRVVADTQYF. The rearrangement links TRBV5-6 to TRBJ2-3, with TRBD1 matching over 8 bases. The CDR3 spans 15 residues. The V gene end was trimmed by 4 bases and the J gene end by 4 bases; junction bases not matched to a gene: 8. Germline V CDR1 and CDR2: SGHDT, YYEEEE.

CDR3 DNA sequence: TGTGCCAGCAGCTTAGTAGGGGGTCGGACAGGGGGACGCTACACCTTC. Translating it yields CASSLVGGRTGGRYTF. The gene calls are TRBV7-2 and TRBJ1-2; the match to TRBD1 covers 10 bases. V was clipped by 1 base and J by 9 bases; unmatched bases: 11. The CDR3 loop spans 16 amino acids. The germline CDR1 and CDR2 sequences are SGHTA and FQGNSA.

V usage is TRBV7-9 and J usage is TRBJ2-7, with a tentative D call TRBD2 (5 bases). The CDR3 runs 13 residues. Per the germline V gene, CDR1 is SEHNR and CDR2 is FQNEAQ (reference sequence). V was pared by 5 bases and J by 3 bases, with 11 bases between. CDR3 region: CASSPGLRYEQYF. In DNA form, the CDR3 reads TGTGCCAGCAGCCCCGGACTCCGCTACGAGCAGTACTTC.